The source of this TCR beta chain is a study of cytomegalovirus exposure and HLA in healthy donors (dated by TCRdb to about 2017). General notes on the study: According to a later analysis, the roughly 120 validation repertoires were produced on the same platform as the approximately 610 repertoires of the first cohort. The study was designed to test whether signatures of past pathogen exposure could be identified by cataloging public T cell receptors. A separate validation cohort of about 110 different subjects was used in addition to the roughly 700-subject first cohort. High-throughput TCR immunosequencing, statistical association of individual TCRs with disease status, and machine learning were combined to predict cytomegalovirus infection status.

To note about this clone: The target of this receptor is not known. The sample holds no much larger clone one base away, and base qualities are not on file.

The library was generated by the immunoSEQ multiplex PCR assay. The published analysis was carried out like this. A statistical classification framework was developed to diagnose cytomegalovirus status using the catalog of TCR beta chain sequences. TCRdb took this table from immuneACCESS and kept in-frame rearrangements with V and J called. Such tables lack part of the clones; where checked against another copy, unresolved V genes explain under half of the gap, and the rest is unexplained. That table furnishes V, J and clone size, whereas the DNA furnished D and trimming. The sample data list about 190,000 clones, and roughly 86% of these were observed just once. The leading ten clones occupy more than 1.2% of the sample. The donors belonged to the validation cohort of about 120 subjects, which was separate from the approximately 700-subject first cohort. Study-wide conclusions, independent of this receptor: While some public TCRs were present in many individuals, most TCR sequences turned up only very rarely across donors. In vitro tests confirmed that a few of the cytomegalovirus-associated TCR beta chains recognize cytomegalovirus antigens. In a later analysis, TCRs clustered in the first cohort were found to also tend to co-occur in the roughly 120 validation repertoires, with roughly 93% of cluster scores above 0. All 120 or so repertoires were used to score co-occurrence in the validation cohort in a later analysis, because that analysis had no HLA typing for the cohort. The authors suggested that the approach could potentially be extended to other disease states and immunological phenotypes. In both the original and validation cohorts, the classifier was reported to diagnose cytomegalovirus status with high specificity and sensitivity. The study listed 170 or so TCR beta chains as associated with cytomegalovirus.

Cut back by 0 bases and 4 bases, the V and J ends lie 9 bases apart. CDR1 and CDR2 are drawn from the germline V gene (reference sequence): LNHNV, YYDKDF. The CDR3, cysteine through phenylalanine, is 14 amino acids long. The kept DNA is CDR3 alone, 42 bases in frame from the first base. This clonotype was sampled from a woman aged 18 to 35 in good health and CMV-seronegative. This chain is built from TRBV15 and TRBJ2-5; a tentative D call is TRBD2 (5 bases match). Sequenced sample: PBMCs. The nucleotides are TGTGCCACCAGCAGAGATTTGAGGGCAGAGACCCAGTACTTC. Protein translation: CATSRDLRAETQYF.